This TCR beta chain was recorded in a study of T cell responses to AZD1222 COVID-19 vaccine (dated by TCRdb to 2020 to 2023). As for the study more broadly: TCR sequencing was performed for 233 trial participants, of whom some 200 were given two doses of AZD1222 and around 25 were given two doses of MenACWY control vaccine. Trial participants were enrolled by age into subgroups of 18-55, 56-69 and 70-plus years, and around 140, 26 and 57 TCR-sequenced participants, respectively, were included in these subgroups. Beyond this particular receptor, the publication reports: A significant rise in spike-specific TCR breadth and depth was observed after two AZD1222 doses relative to day 0 and relative to MenACWY recipients. The 56-69-year group was small, and its depth increase did not reach significance, likely because of low power. Because no day 14 peak-response samples were available, repertoires were characterized only after the peak T cell response. Most participants were white British and females outnumbered males, and the authors suggested that clonal diversity may have been underestimated. Nearly half of unique spike-specific TCRs reportedly recognized epitopes outside regions mutated in the B.1.351 and B.1.1.7 variants. Only six or seven AZD1222 recipients were SARS-CoV-2 seropositive at baseline, limiting conclusions about previously exposed vaccinees. The vaccine-associated CD4 TCRs covered the entire spike protein, and the dominant responses fell in regions 160-218 and 743-854.

The CDR3 regions of human TCRbeta chains were subjected to immunosequencing. From the authors' description of their analysis: Repertoire TCRs were checked for matches against a reference library of SARS-CoV-2-specific TCRs that had been generated using the MIRA antigen-specificity platform. Breadth meant the fraction of unique TCRs that were SARS-CoV-2-associated, whereas depth meant the fraction of total T cells that were SARS-CoV-2-associated. Using the MIRA data, every spike-specific TCR was mapped to the spike region that the TCR reacted to and assigned to either a CD4 or a CD8 class. Log10-transformed breadth and depth values were compared by one-way ANOVA with Sidak's multiple comparisons tests. TCRdb obtained this table from immuneACCESS and retained in-frame rearrangements with V and J assigned. These tables miss some clones; where compared with another copy, unresolved V genes account for less than half of the shortfall, and the remainder is unexplained. That table gives V, J and clone size, and the DNA gave D and trimming. Counted in this sample were more than 150,000 clones; about 87% of them appeared once. Jointly, the top ten make up under 3.5% of the sample.

V is cut by 8 bases and J by 4 bases, and the space between the germline ends is 14 bases. From its cysteine to its phenylalanine, the CDR3 spans 14 amino acids. Only the CDR3 region is kept as DNA, spanning 42 bases read in frame from base 1. From the germline V gene, CDR1 is MNHEY and CDR2 is SVGAGI. With regard to this clone: This clone's antigen is unknown. Base qualities were left out, and no much larger clone turns up one base away.

The time point label on this specimen signifies: baseline before first vaccination. The treatment or condition tag for this specimen amounts to: meningococcal conjugate vaccine given as trial control. Samples from vaccinated people were obtained from the UK trials COV001 and COV002, which included a single-blind randomized controlled phase 2/3 trial of AZD1222 (ChAdOx1 nCoV-19) in healthy adults. For TCRbeta chain sequencing, PBMC samples were collected from trial participants at day 0 and at day 28 after the second dose. The source material was peripheral blood, sampled on day 0 of MenACWY control vaccination. Recombination joined TRBV6-5 with TRBJ2-2; the D gene cannot be named for sure. This clonotype was sampled from an adult in good health. The CDR3 region: CASGLGPGTGELFF. The sequenced DNA: TGTGCCAGCGGCCTAGGGCCGGGCACCGGGGAGCTGTTTTTT.